This TCR beta chain stems from a study of blood T cells in healthy people across ages (dated by TCRdb to 2013 to 2016). Study-level background: In model experiments, roughly one uniquely barcoded TCR beta cDNA molecule per two T cells was captured by template switching. Four age groups were formed from the donors: young (average approximately 15 years), middle-aged (approximately 40), aged (approximately 60) and long-lived (about 75). To avoid experimental bias, donors of different ages were distributed randomly across sequencing lanes. Using deep sequencing normalized with unique cDNA molecular identifiers, the study measured how TCR beta repertoire diversity changes with age. Using the same blood draw, the study looked at two additional independent replicas of 1 million unique cDNA reads for two donors, one aged 18 to 30 and the other aged 80 or older.

Trimming takes 9 bases off V and 3 bases off J; junction bases not matched to a gene: 5. According to the germline V gene, CDR1 reads SNHLY and CDR2 reads FYNNEI. The CDR3 numbers 14 residues from cysteine through phenylalanine. CDR3 DNA only is kept here, 42 bases in frame from base 1. The library was made by 5' RACE. This sample was sequenced with an Illumina HiSeq 2500. A second PCR of about 6 to 11 cycles was run with a J-beta primer mix and a sample-barcoded 5' primer. A template-switch 5' adaptor carrying 12 random nucleotides introduced a unique molecular identifier onto each TCR beta cDNA molecule. Each sample yielded at least 3 million CDR3-containing paired-end reads. First-strand cDNA was synthesized from all RNA with the Mint cDNA synthesis kit, primed by a TRBC-specific oligonucleotide. After uracil-DNA glycosylase treatment, a first 18-cycle PCR used universal primers M1SS and BC2_uni_R on all cDNA. The original pipeline was this. Normalization of each sample was performed by random selection of 1 million high-quality reads, each carrying a distinct molecular identifier. Instead of being binned into consensus sequences, reads that shared molecular identifiers were thrown out. CDR3 identification, clonotype clustering and error correction used MiTCR with a Q25 quality threshold and the strictest error-elimination algorithm. Lower-bound total TCR beta diversity was estimated with a nonparametric unseen species model using Euler transformation. Starting from the raw public reads, TCRdb applied fastp trimming at Q25, assembled clones with MiXCR and retained in-frame beta chains. Every distinct CDR3 protein forms one entry, paired with its most common genes and DNA. The V and J calls and clone size come from TCRdb's table, not from the authors' own analysis. The sample table lists about 1,400,000 distinct CDR3 sequences, 42% of them with a count of one. Of the sample, 7.9% is held by the ten largest clones.

The study at large found these results: Because donor CMV infection status was unknown, age-related changes in expanded clonotypes were potentially confounded. The long-lived group showed more naive CD4+ T cells, fewer expanded clones and increased TCR diversity than the aged group, suggesting age selection. Estimates of total diversity based on one million sequenced T cells were regarded as lower bounds and as underestimates. Bulk unsorted PBMC profiling prevented conclusive comparison of naive and antigen-experienced compartments. As age increased, observed TCR beta diversity per million T cells dropped in a roughly linear way, and a significant reduction was already evident by age 40. A strong correlation was found between observed TCR beta diversity and the percentage of naive T cells measured by flow cytometry.

Donors were under 40 systemically healthy Caucasian individuals from Russia aged roughly 6 to 90 years. Each donor gave 8 to 10 milliliters of peripheral blood, drawn into EDTA-treated Vacutainer tubes. PBMCs were isolated by Ficoll-Paque density-gradient centrifugation, with at least 6.5 million obtained per sample. Trizol reagent was used to extract total RNA from the PBMCs, yielding at least 6 micrograms per sample. For every donor, an aliquot of PBMCs went through flow cytometry to measure the percentages of naive CD45RAhigh/CD27high T cells. As regards this clonotype: Its antigen remains undetermined. No qualities accompany the bases; no much larger clone lies one base away.

Sequenced input: blood. The clonotype was recovered from a woman aged 18-29 years in good health. Recombination connected TRBV2 to TRBJ2-3; the central 11 bases match TRBD1. The bases read TGTGCCAGGCCGGGACAGGGGGGTACAGATACGCAGTATTTT. Its translation is CARPGQGGTDTQYF.